The clone carrying this T cell receptor (beta chain) was found a few times. What it binds is not known. TCRdb reprocessed the reads via MiXCR and lists one record per CDR3 protein. The profile shows hundreds of thousands of distinct CDR3 sequences, roughly 30% of them singletons. The CDR3 sequence is 16 residues long. The germline gives CDR1 SGHVS, CDR2 FQNEAQ. J lost 2 bases, V lost 5 bases, and 9 bases had no gene match. The data belong to a study of T cell repertoires in cytomegalovirus infection. Study overall: CMV infection and matching HLA type were both indicated by public TCR beta signatures.

Broader study findings: People with CMV and the relevant HLA were identified by cumulative public TCR beta family frequency. CMV-specific TCR beta clonotypes restricted by HLA-C dominated the ex vivo response.

The TCR was taken from a human donor in good health (CMV status not recorded). Some clones in this sample may be carry-over from other donors' samples. The V and J genes are TRBV7-8 and TRBJ2-3; 8 bases agree with TRBD2. This specimen consisted of cultured CD8+ T cells from PBMCs, obtained from culture after CMV antigen stimulation. The CDR3 sequence: CASSPVAGNPTDTQYF. The CDR3 bases are TGTGCCAGCAGCCCAGTAGCGGGGAATCCCACAGATACGCAGTATTTT.